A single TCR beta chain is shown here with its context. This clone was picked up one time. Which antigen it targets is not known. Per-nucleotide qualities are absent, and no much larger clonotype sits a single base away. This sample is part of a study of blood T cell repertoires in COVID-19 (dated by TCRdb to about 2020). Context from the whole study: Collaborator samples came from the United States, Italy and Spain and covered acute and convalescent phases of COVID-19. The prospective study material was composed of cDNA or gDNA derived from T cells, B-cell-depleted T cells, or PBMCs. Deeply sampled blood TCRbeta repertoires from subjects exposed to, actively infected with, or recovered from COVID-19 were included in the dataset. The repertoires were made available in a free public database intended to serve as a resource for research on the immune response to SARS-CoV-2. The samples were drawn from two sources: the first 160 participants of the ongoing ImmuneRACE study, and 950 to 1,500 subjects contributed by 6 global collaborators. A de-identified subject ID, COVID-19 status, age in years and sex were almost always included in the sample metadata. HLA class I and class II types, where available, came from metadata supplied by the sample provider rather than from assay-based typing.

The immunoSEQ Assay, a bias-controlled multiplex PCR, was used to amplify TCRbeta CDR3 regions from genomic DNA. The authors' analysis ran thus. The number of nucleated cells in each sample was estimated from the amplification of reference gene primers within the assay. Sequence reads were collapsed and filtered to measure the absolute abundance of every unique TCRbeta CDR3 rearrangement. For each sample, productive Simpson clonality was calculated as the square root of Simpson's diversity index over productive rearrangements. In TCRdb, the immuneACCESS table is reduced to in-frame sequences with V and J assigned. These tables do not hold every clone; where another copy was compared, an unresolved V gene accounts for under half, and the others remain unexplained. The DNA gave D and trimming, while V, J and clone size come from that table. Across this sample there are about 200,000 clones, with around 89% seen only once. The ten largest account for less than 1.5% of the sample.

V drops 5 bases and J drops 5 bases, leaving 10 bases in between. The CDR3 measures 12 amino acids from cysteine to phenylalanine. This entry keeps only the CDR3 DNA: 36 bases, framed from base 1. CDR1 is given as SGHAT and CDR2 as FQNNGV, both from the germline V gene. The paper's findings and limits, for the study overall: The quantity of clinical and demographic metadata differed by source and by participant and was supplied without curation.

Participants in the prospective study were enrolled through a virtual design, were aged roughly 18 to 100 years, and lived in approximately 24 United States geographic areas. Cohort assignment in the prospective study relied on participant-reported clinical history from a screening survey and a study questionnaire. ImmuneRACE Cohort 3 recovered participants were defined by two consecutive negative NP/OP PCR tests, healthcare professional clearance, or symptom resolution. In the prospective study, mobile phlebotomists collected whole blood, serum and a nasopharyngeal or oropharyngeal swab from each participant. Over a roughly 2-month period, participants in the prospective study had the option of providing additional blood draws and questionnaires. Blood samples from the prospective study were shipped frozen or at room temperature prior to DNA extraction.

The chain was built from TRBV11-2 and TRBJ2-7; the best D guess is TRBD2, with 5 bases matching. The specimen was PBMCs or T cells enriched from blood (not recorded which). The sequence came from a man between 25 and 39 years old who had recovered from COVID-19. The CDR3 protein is CASSVDSDEQYF. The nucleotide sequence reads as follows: TGTGCCAGCAGCGTGGACTCAGACGAGCAGTACTTC. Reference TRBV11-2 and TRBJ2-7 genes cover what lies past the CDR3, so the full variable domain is EAGVAQSPRYKIIEKRQSVAFWCNPISGHATLYWYQQILGQGPKLLIQFQNNGVVDDSQLPKDRFSAERLKGVDSTLKIQPAKLEDSAVYLCASSVDSDEQYFGPGTRLTVT.